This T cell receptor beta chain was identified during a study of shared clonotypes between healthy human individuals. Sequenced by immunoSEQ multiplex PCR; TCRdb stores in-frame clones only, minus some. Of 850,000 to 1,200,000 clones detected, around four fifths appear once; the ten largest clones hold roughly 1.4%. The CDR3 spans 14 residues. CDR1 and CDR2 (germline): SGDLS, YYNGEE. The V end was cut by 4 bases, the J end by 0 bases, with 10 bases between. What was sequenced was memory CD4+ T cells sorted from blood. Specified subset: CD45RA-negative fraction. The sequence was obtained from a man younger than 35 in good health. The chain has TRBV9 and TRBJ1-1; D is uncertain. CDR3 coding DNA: TGTGCCAGCAGCCAGGCTTCCATGAACACTGAAGCTTTCTTT. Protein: CASSQASMNTEAFF.